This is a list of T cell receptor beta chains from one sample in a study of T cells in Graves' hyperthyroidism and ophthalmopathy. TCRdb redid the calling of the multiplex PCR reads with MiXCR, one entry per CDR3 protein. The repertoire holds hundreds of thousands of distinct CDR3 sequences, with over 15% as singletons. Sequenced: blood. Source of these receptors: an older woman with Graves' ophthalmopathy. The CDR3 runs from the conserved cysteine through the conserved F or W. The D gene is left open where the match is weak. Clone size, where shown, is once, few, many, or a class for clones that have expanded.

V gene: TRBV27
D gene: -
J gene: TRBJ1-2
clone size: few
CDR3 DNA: TGTGCCAGCAGTTTATCGGGCGGAAAACGACACTATGGCTACACCTTC
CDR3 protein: CASSLSGGKRHYGYTF

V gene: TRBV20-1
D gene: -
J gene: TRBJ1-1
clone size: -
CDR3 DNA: TGCAGTGCTAGGGGGCTAGGTCGAACTGAAGCTTTCTTT
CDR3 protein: CSARGLGRTEAFF

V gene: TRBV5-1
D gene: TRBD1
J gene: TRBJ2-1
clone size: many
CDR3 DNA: TGCGCCAGCAGCTTAGGACAGGGGCTATACAATGAGCAGTTCTTC
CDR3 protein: CASSLGQGLYNEQFF

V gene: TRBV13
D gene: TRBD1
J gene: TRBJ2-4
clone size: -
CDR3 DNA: TGTGCCAGCAGCTTAGTCTTCGGGGACAGCAAAGACATTCAGTACTTC
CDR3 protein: CASSLVFGDSKDIQYF

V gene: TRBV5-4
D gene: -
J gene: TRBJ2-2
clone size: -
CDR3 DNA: TGTGCCGGCAGCAGACGGGAATCCACCGGGGAGCTGTTTTTT
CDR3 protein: CAGSRRESTGELFF

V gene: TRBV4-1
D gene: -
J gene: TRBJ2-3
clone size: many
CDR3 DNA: TGCGCCAGCAGCCAATCGCGCCTCGATACGCAGTATTTT
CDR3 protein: CASSQSRLDTQYF

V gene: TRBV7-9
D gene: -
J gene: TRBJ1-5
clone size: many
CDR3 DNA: TGTGCCAGCAGCTTAGCGCGGGATCAGCCCCAGCATTTT
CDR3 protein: CASSLARDQPQHF

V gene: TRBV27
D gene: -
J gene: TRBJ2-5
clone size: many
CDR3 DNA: TGTGCCAGCAGTTCAGGGGCGCGCCCGGGGGAGACCCAGTACTTC
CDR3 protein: CASSSGARPGETQYF

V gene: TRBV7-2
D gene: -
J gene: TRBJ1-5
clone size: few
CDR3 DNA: TGTGCCAGCAGCTTAGCGGGGAGACATAGTAGCAATCAGCCCCAGCATTTT
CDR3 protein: CASSLAGRHSSNQPQHF

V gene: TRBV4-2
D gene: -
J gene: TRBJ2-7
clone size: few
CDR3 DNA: TGTGCCAGCAGCCAAGAGGAGGGCAGAGCCTACGAGCAGTACTTC
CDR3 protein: CASSQEEGRAYEQYF

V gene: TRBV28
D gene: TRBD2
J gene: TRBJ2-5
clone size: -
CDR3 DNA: TGTGCCAGCAGTTTTCCGGGACTAGCGGGACTCAAAGAGACCCAGTACTTC
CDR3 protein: CASSFPGLAGLKETQYF

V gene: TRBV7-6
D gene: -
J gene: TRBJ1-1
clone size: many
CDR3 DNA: TGTGCCAGCAGCTTAGAGGGGGGGTGGAACACTGAAGCTTTCTTT
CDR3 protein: CASSLEGGWNTEAFF

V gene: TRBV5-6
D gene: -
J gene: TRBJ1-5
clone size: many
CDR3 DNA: TGTGCCAGCAGCTTACAGCTTGTGAGCAATCAGCCCCAGCATTTT
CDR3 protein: CASSLQLVSNQPQHF

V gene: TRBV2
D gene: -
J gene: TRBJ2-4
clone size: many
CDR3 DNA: TGTGCCAGCAAGGAAGGCCAGGGCGGAAACATTCAGTACTTC
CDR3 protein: CASKEGQGGNIQYF

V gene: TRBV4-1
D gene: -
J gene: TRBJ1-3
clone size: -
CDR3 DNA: TGCGCCAGCAGCCGGGGGAGGGGGGAGACCTCTGGAAACACCATATATTTT
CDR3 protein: CASSRGRGETSGNTIYF

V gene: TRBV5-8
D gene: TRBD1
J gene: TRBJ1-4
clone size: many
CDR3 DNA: TGTGCCAGCGGTGGTGGGACAGTGGGTGAAAAACTGTTTTTT
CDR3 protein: CASGGGTVGEKLFF

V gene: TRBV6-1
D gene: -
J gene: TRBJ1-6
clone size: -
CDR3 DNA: TGTGCCAGCAGTGAAGGGAGGGCAACCGGCCGTTCACCCCTCCACTTT
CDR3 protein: CASSEGRATGRSPLHF

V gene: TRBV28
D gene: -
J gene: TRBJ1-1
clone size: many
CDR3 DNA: TGTGCCAGCAGTGTCGGACGGGGAGGTGAAGCTTTCTTT
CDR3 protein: CASSVGRGGEAFF

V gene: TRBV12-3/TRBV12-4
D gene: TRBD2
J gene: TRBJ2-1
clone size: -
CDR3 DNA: TGTGCCAGCAGCGACTCGACTAGCGGAAGCTCCTACAATGAGCAGTTCTTC
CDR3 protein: CASSDSTSGSSYNEQFF

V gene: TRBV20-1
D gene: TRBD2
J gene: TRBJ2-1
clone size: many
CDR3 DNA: TGCAGTGCTAAGGTCGCTAGCGGGACCGGATCTTCCTACAATGAGCAGTTCTTC
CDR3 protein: CSAKVASGTGSSYNEQFF

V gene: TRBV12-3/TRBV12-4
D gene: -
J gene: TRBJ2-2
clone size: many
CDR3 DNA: TGTGCCAGCAGTTTACCGGAAGCGAACACCGGGGAGCTGTTTTTT
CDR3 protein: CASSLPEANTGELFF

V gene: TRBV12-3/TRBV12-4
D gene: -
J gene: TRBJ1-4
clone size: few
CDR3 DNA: TGTGCCAGCAGTTCGATCGATGTAAATGAAAAACTGTTTTTT
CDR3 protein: CASSSIDVNEKLFF

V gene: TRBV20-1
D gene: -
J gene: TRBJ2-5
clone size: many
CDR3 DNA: TGCAGTGCTAGAGCTGGACAAGAGACCCAGTACTTC
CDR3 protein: CSARAGQETQYF

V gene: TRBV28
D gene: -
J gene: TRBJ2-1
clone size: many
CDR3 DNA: TGTGCCAGCAGTTTACCACCCCGGCCTAACAATGAGCAGTTCTTC
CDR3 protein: CASSLPPRPNNEQFF

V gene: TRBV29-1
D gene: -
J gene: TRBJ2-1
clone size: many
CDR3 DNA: TGCAGCGTTGAGGGGCAGGTGGCCTACAATGAGCAGTTCTTC
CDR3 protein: CSVEGQVAYNEQFF

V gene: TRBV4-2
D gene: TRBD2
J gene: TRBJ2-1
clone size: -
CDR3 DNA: TGTGCCAGCGGAACTGGGACTAGCGGGGGGAATGAGCAGTTCTTC
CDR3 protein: CASGTGTSGGNEQFF

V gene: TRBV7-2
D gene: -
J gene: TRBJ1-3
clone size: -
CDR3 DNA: TGTGCCAGCAGCTTATTGGGGATTCTCTCTGGAAACACCATATATTTT
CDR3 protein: CASSLLGILSGNTIYF

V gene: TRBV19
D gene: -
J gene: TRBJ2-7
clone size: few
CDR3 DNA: TGTGCCAGTAGTCCGCGGGACGGTAGCTCCTACGAGCAGTACTTC
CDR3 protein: CASSPRDGSSYEQYF

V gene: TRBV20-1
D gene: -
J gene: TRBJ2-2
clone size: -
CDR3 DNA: TGCAGTGCTAGGAGTTCGGGACGGGGCACCGGGGAGCTGTTTTTT
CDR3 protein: CSARSSGRGTGELFF

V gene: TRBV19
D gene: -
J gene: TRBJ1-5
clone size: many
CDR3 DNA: TGTGCCAGTAGTATGGGTGGGACATCCAATCAGCCCCAGCATTTT
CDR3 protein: CASSMGGTSNQPQHF

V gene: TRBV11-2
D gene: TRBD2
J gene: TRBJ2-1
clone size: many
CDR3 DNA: TGTGCCAGCAAACTAGCGGGAGCGAGGGAGCAGTTCTTC
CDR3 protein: CASKLAGAREQFF

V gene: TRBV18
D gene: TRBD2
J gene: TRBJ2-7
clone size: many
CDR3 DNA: TGTGCCAGCTCACCACAATCGGGACTATTTGACGAGCAGTACTTC
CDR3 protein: CASSPQSGLFDEQYF

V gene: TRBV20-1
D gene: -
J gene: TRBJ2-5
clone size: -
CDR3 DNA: TGCAGTGCTAGAGAGGCAGTACAAGAGACCCAGTACTTC
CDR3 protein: CSAREAVQETQYF

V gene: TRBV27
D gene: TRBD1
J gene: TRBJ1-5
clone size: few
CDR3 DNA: TGTGCCAGCAACCCACAGGGGGCAAAACAGCCCCAGCATTTT
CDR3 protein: CASNPQGAKQPQHF

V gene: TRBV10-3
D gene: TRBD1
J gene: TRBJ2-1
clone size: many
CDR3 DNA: TGTGCCACCCAGACAGGGGGCTACAATGAGCAGTTCTTC
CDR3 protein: CATQTGGYNEQFF